This entry lists 2 T cell receptor beta chains sequenced from one sample in a study of T cells expressing NK-cell markers. From the 5' RACE reads, TCRdb lists one entry per CDR3 protein and no DNA. This sample carries some 150,000 distinct CDR3 sequences, with approximately 35% going to the ten biggest clones. The sequencing input was blood T cells: a sorted CD56 or NKG2C T cell subset, CD4+ or CD8+ T cells, or bulk PBMC T cells (not recorded which). The source is a woman in her 50s in good health.

J is TRBJ2-1 and V is TRBV18; TCRdb outputs TRBD2, but without DNA this stays unchecked. Germline CDR1 KGHSH, CDR2 LQKENI. The CDR3 is 16 residues long. The CDR3 sequence: CASSPQGGSTYNEQFF.

This chain links TRBV24-1 with TRBJ2-1; with no DNA, the TCRdb D assignment of TRBD1 cannot be verified. Germline assignment: CDR1 KGHDR and CDR2 SFDVKD. The CDR3 has 17 amino acids. The CDR3 spells CATSDSTGTGVYNEQFF.